The 14 T cell receptor beta chains below were found in one sample sequenced in a study of identifying expanded T cells in peripheral blood. Produced via immunoSEQ multiplex PCR; TCRdb's table is partial and in-frame only. The sample has more than 75,000 clones, 88% seen once. The source material was blood. These receptors came from a person between 18 and 70 years old in good health.

V usage is TRBV19 and J usage is TRBJ2-1; perhaps TRBD1 as D (6 bases). The CDR3 is 13 amino acids. Trimming cost V 4 bases and J 4 bases, with 8 bases left between them. Germline loops: CDR1 LNHDA, CDR2 SQIVND (reference sequence). CDR3 region: CASSKGHYNEQFF. The DNA of the CDR3 is TGTGCCAGTAGTAAGGGACATTACAATGAGCAGTTCTTC.

The chain employs TRBV6-5 and TRBJ2-5; D assignment may be TRBD1 or TRBD2 (7 bases each). V lost 4 bases to trimming and J lost 2 bases, with 17 bases between them. Germline loops: CDR1 MNHEY, CDR2 SVGAGI. The length of the CDR3 is 16 residues. CDR3 sequence: CASSSPGGELQETQYF. In DNA, the CDR3 is TGTGCCAGCAGTTCCCCAGGGGGGGAATTGCAAGAGACCCAGTACTTC.

This chain connects TRBV28 to TRBJ1-6; 9 bases line up with TRBD1. Unmatched junction bases numbered 8, after V lost 5 bases and J lost 9 bases. The CDR3 loop spans 15 amino acids. The germline V gene has CDR1 MDHEN and CDR2 SYDVKM. CDR3 amino acids: CASSGHRGQVSPLHF. The DNA for the CDR3 is TGTGCCAGCAGTGGTCACAGGGGGCAGGTTTCACCCCTCCACTTT.

This rearrangement joins TRBV27 to TRBJ1-2; 8 bases agree with TRBD1. The germline gives CDR1 MNHEY, CDR2 SMNVEV (reference sequence). V was pared by 0 bases and J by 5 bases, with 5 bases of the junction left unmatched. This CDR3 is built from 15 residues. CDR3 DNA: TGTGCCAGCAGTTTATCTGGGACAGGCCTATATGGCTACACCTTC. It encodes CASSLSGTGLYGYTF.

CDR3 in DNA: TGTGCCAGCAGCTTAGGTCTTCAGGCACCCCTCCACTTT. Translated: CASSLGLQAPLHF. V usage is TRBV11-2 and J usage is TRBJ1-6; unclear D gene. The CDR3 contains 13 residues. V lost 1 base and J lost 11, with 9 bases in between. The germline V gene has CDR1 SGHAT and CDR2 FQNNGV.

V usage is TRBV7-2 and J usage is TRBJ2-4, with 7 bases fitting TRBD1. V shed 5 bases and J 6 bases; nucleotides not matched to a gene: 4. The CDR3 has 13 amino acids. CDR1 is SGHTA and CDR2 is FQGNSA in the germline V gene. The CDR3 here is CASSAHRGNIQYF. In DNA, the CDR3 is TGTGCCAGCAGCGCCCACAGGGGAAACATTCAGTACTTC.

This chain uses TRBV19 with TRBJ2-1; D possibly corresponds to TRBD2 (5 bases). Germline V gives CDR1 LNHDA, CDR2 SQIVND (reference sequence). The CDR3 is 17 residues long. V dropped 5 bases and J dropped 10 bases, with 27 bases sitting between them. The CDR3 here is CASSAPFTSGRLEEQFF. In DNA, the CDR3 is TGTGCCAGTAGTGCGCCCTTTACCAGCGGACGTTTAGAAGAGCAGTTCTTC.

This rearrangement joins TRBV10-1 to TRBJ2-7, with TRBD1 matching over 7 bases. The trim removed 5 bases at V and 3 bases at J, leaving 10 bases unmatched. Germline V CDR1 and CDR2: WNHNN, SYGVQD (reference sequence). The length of the CDR3 is 15 residues. The CDR3 DNA follows: TGCGCCAGCAGTTTGGGACAGCCGGGAAGCTACGAGCAGTACTTC. Translation gives CASSLGQPGSYEQYF.

The chain links TRBV15 to TRBJ1-5; D uncertain. The V gene's germline CDR1 is LNHNV and CDR2 YYDKDF (reference sequence). The CDR3 totals 15 residues. Trimming took off 0 bases at V and 4 bases at J, with 10 bases between the two ends. CDR3 loop: CATSRESFRNQPQHF. CDR3 in DNA: TGTGCCACCAGCAGAGAATCTTTCAGGAATCAGCCCCAGCATTTT. Full variable domain (rest looked up from reference TRBV15 and TRBJ1-5): DAMVIQNPRYQVTQFGKPVTLSCSQTLNHNVMYWYQQKSSQAPKLLFHYYDKDFNNEADTPDNFQSRRPNTSFCFLDIRSPGLGDTAMYLCATSRESFRNQPQHFGDGTRLSIL.

V gene TRBV5-1 combines with J gene TRBJ1-2; D not certain. This CDR3 has 14 residues. Germline V CDR1 and CDR2: SGHRS, YFSETQ. Trimming cost V 1 base and J 2 bases, with 9 bases left between them. The chain's CDR3 is CASSLSVSNYGYTF. As DNA, the CDR3 is TGCGCCAGCAGCTTGTCCGTTTCCAACTATGGCTACACCTTC. Full variable domain (rest looked up from reference TRBV5-1 and TRBJ1-2): KAGVTQTPRYLIKTRGQQVTLSCSPISGHRSVSWYQQTPGQGLQFLFEYFSETQRNKGNFPGRFSGRQFSNSRSEMNVSTLELGDSALYLCASSLSVSNYGYTFGSGTRLTVV.

The rearrangement uses TRBV15 and TRBJ2-2, with D unresolved. CDR3 length: 13 amino acids. The germline CDR1 and CDR2 sequences are LNHNV and YYDKDF (reference sequence). V was clipped by 5 bases and J by 5 bases, with 9 bases between them. The CDR3 sequence: CATSARSTGELFF. Written as DNA, the CDR3 is TGTGCCACCAGCGCGAGATCAACCGGGGAGCTGTTTTTT.

This clone was recorded once. V usage is TRBV2 and J usage is TRBJ2-5; a possible D gene is TRBD1 (5 bases). CDR1 and CDR2 from the germline V gene are SNHLY and FYNNEI. Trimming pared 4 bases from V and 7 bases from J, leaving 13 bases between. The CDR3 runs to 13 residues. The CDR3 loop is CASSAGFQATQYF. Here the CDR3 DNA reads TGTGCCAGCAGTGCAGGGTTTCAGGCGACCCAGTACTTC.

V gene TRBV6-4 combines with J gene TRBJ2-2, with TRBD1 matching 7 bases. Per germline, CDR1 MRHNA and CDR2 SNTAGT. The V gene end was trimmed by 8 bases and the J gene end by 3 bases; junction bases not matched to a gene: 3. The CDR3 loop spans 13 amino acids. CDR3 protein: CASGQADTGELFF. The CDR3 DNA reads TGTGCCAGCGGACAGGCGGACACCGGGGAGCTGTTTTTT.

The rearrangement joins TRBV4-1 to TRBJ1-3, with 11 bases that match TRBD1. This CDR3 is 17 amino acids long. The germline V gene has CDR1 MGHRA and CDR2 YSYEKL. Unmatched junction bases numbered 8, after V lost 7 bases and J lost 0 bases. The CDR3 loop reads CASKQGQGVNSGNTIYF. For the CDR3, the DNA is TGCGCCAGCAAGCAGGGACAGGGGGTAAACTCTGGAAACACCATATATTTT.